Described below is a single T cell receptor beta chain sequence and its context. These data come from a study of T cell changes during pregnancy in multiple sclerosis. The CDR3 covers 15 residues. V was clipped by 4 bases and J by 2 bases, with 12 bases between them. CDR1 MNHEY and CDR2 SVGAGI come from the germline V gene. Assay used: immunoSEQ multiplex PCR; TCRdb lists only in-frame clones, some missing. Of about 56,000 clones listed, about nine tenths are singletons. Sequences were derived from peripheral blood, sampled in the first trimester of pregnancy. This clonotype was obtained from a female donor in good health, enrolled as a control in a pregnancy study. V usage is TRBV6-5 and J usage is TRBJ2-1, with a weak D call TRBD2 (5 bases). The CDR3 is CASSLLGSAYNEQFF. The CDR3 nucleotides read TGTGCCAGCAGTTTACTTGGGAGTGCCTACAATGAGCAGTTCTTC.